A single sample gave rise to the 22 T cell receptor beta chains below, sequenced in a study of shared clonotypes between healthy human individuals. Sequencing used immunoSEQ multiplex PCR; TCRdb keeps in-frame clones, though not all of them. The sample contains over 95,000 clones, around 65% of which appear only once. Material for sequencing was memory CD8+ T cells sorted from blood. Regarding subset: CD45RO+ cells pooled with CCR7-negative TemRA cells. These receptors came from a woman aged 25 to 39 in good health.

In this sample, this clone turned up a few times. The chain joins TRBV2 to TRBJ1-5; 9 bases are shared with TRBD1. This CDR3 spans 17 amino acids. Trimming took 6 bases from V and 5 from J; bases not matched to a gene: 14. The germline CDR1 and CDR2 sequences are SNHLY and FYNNEI. The CDR3 sequence is CASSHGRTGAPYQPQHF. In nucleotides, the CDR3 is TGTGCCAGCAGCCATGGAAGGACAGGGGCACCTTATCAGCCCCAGCATTTT.

The chain employs TRBV10-2 and TRBJ2-1; TRBD2 is a possible D gene (5 bases). The length of the CDR3 is 15 residues. V was cut by 0 bases and J by 2 bases, with 8 bases left in between. The germline gives CDR1 WSHSY, CDR2 SAAADI. The chain's CDR3 is CASSESISAYNEQFF. The CDR3 nucleotides read TGCGCCAGCAGTGAGTCGATTAGCGCCTACAATGAGCAGTTCTTC.

This clone was seen repeatedly, ten times or more. The CDR3 spells CASSSGGLEDTQYF. CDR3 nucleotides: TGTGCCAGCAGCTCCGGAGGTCTAGAGGATACGCAGTATTTT. This rearrangement joins TRBV5-4 to TRBJ2-3, with D perhaps matching TRBD2 (5 bases). This CDR3 has 14 amino acids. Germline-derived CDR1 and CDR2 are SGHNT and YYREEE (reference sequence). Trimming cost V 3 bases and J 6 bases, with 14 bases left between them.

Comment on this clone: A much larger clone sits a single nucleotide away, making a read error possible. This specimen includes other DNA sequences encoding the same CDR3. The chain's CDR3 is CASSQDSSGANVLTF. The CDR3 DNA reads TGTGCCAGCAGTCAGGACAGCTCTGGGGCCAACGTCCTGACTTTC. The chain carries TRBV6-1 and TRBJ2-6; the D gene is possibly TRBD1 (6 bases). V lost 5 bases and J 0 bases, leaving 8 bases between the germline ends. CDR1 MNHNS and CDR2 SASEGT come from the germline V gene. The CDR3 is 15 amino acids.

This clone was counted once. The rearrangement uses TRBV5-1 and TRBJ2-5; maybe TRBD2 (6 bases). The CDR3 extends over 15 amino acids. Per germline, CDR1 SGHRS and CDR2 YFSETQ. Deletions cut 2 bases from V and 5 bases from J, with 16 bases between. CDR3 sequence reads: CASSFGRRVWETQYF. The CDR3 DNA reads TGCGCCAGCAGCTTTGGGAGGCGGGTTTGGGAGACCCAGTACTTC.

J is TRBJ1-4 and V is TRBV27; possibly TRBD1 for D (5 bases). Looked up from germline, CDR1 is MNHEY and CDR2 is SMNVEV (reference sequence). This CDR3 has 12 amino acids. The V gene lost 8 bases and the J gene lost 8 bases, with 12 bases spanning the gap. CDR3 nucleotides: TGTGCCAGCCAAGGGGCGGGAGAAAAACTGTTTTTT. Protein product: CASQGAGEKLFF.

J is TRBJ2-7 and V is TRBV4-2, with D tentatively TRBD2 (6 bases). The CDR3 has 17 amino acids. CDR1 is LGHNA, CDR2 YNFKEQ, per germline. The germline V and J ends were trimmed by 5 bases and 0 bases, with 20 bases remaining between them. The CDR3 sequence is CASSFFGNSGHSYEQYF. CDR3 nucleotides: TGTGCCAGCAGCTTCTTCGGTAATAGCGGCCACTCCTACGAGCAGTACTTC.

This clone was detected only a few times. This sample includes further DNA sequences coding for the same CDR3. The V call is TRBV28, the J call TRBJ2-7, with 8 bases identical to TRBD2. The V gene end was trimmed by 8 bases and the J gene end by 3 bases; junction bases not matched to a gene: 12. This CDR3 comprises 15 residues. Germline CDR1 MDHEN, CDR2 SYDVKM. Here the CDR3 reads CASSLRTSGLYEQYF. In DNA form, the CDR3 reads TGTGCCAGCTCGCTCCGTACTAGCGGCCTCTACGAGCAGTACTTC.

This clone was picked up one time. The chain combines TRBV7-9 with TRBJ1-2, with D unclear. CDR3 length: 14 amino acids. Trimming shortened V by 3 bases and J by 5 bases, and 13 bases separated the two germline ends. CDR1 and CDR2 (germline): SEHNR, FQNEAQ (reference sequence). DNA of the CDR3: TGTGCCAGCAGCTTCCTGGTGGTAGGATATGGCTACACCTTC. This translates into CASSFLVVGYGYTF.

This clone was seen once. The rearrangement uses TRBV18 and TRBJ2-3; D gene uncertain. Germline-derived CDR1 and CDR2 are KGHSH and LQKENI. V gave up 1 base and J gave up 2 bases, with 13 bases separating them. The CDR3 is 16 residues long. This CDR3 reads CASSPHAPGNTDTQYF. CDR3 coding DNA: TGTGCCAGCTCACCACACGCCCCAGGCAACACAGATACGCAGTATTTT.

The CDR3 loop reads CASSLAGFNTGELFF. The CDR3 bases are TGTGCCAGCAGTTTAGCGGGGTTTAACACCGGGGAGCTGTTTTTT. This chain connects TRBV27 to TRBJ2-2; D is possibly TRBD2 (6 bases). This CDR3 has 15 residues. Germline lookup yields CDR1 MNHEY and CDR2 SMNVEV (reference sequence). With 2 bases removed from V and 2 bases from J, the gap between germline ends came to 9 bases.

This chain connects TRBV5-6 to TRBJ2-7, with D hard to call. Germline CDR1 and CDR2: SGHDT and YYEEEE. The CDR3 extends over 18 amino acids. V gave up 0 bases and J gave up 4 bases, with 23 bases separating them. As DNA, the CDR3 is TGTGCCAGCAGCTTGGTCGGTGATCGCGAAAAGGAGTCTTACGAGCAGTACTTC. Its translation is CASSLVGDREKESYEQYF. The entire variable domain, with the rest obtained from reference TRBV5-6 and TRBJ2-7, is as follows: DAGVTQSPTHLIKTRGQQVTLRCSPKSGHDTVSWYQQALGQGPQFIFQYYEEEERQRGNFPDRFSGHQFPNYSSELNVNALLLGDSALYLCASSLVGDREKESYEQYFGPGTRLTVT.

The J gene is TRBJ2-2, the V gene TRBV6-4, with D possibly TRBD2 on 5 matching bases. The CDR3 loop spans 17 amino acids. Trimming pared 0 bases from V and 5 bases from J, leaving 16 bases between. Germline CDR1 and CDR2: MRHNA and SNTAGT. In DNA form, the CDR3 reads TGTGCCAGCAGTGACTCTGGCGGAAGCGGCCCTACCGGGGAGCTGTTTTTT. Its translation: CASSDSGGSGPTGELFF.

This rearrangement joins TRBV19 to TRBJ2-2, with D possibly being TRBD1 or TRBD2 (6 bases each). This CDR3 spans 14 amino acids. The V end lost 10 bases, the J end lost 2 bases, and 14 bases lay between the germline ends. Germline CDR1 and CDR2: LNHDA and SQIVND (reference sequence). The CDR3 protein is CATNRDLNTGELFF. The CDR3 DNA sequence: TGTGCCACAAACAGGGACTTAAACACCGGGGAGCTGTTTTTT. Using reference TRBV19 and TRBJ2-2 for the parts outside the CDR3, the full variable domain is DGGITQSPKYLFRKEGQNVTLSCEQNLNHDAMYWYRQDPGQGLRLIYYSQIVNDFQKGDIAEGYSVSREKKESFPLTVTSAQKNPTAFYLCATNRDLNTGELFFGEGSRLTVL.

The V and J genes are TRBV29-1 and TRBJ2-1; weak D call: TRBD2 (7 bases). V dropped 7 bases and J dropped 6 bases, with 16 bases sitting between them. The germline V gene has CDR1 SQVTM and CDR2 ANQGSEA. The length of the CDR3 is 13 residues. Here the CDR3 reads CSAPWGGTNEQFF. The CDR3 bases are TGCAGCGCCCCCTGGGGGGGCACCAATGAGCAGTTCTTC.

The CDR3 bases are TGTGCCAGCAGCTTGGGGAGGGGCCGGGAAGAGACCCAGTACTTC. Translating gives CASSLGRGREETQYF. The rearrangement joins TRBV5-4 to TRBJ2-5, with D perhaps TRBD2 (6 bases). Germline-derived CDR1 and CDR2 are SGHNT and YYREEE (reference sequence). V lost 0 bases and J lost 3, with 12 bases in between. The length of the CDR3 is 15 residues.

This clone was seen only once. The chain links TRBV5-6 to TRBJ1-1, with D possibly matching TRBD1 (5 bases). Germline CDR1 and CDR2: SGHDT and YYEEEE. V gave up 4 bases and J gave up 4 bases, with 20 bases separating them. The CDR3 is 16 amino acids. The CDR3 is CASSPWGPPLGTEAFF. The CDR3 DNA reads TGTGCCAGCAGCCCGTGGGGACCCCCCCTCGGCACTGAAGCTTTCTTT. Complete variable domain (other parts from reference TRBV5-6 and TRBJ1-1): DAGVTQSPTHLIKTRGQQVTLRCSPKSGHDTVSWYQQALGQGPQFIFQYYEEEERQRGNFPDRFSGHQFPNYSSELNVNALLLGDSALYLCASSPWGPPLGTEAFFGQGTRLTVV.

The V and J genes are TRBV27 and TRBJ2-7; D is perhaps TRBD2 (5 bases). This CDR3 contains 10 residues. In germline, CDR1 is MNHEY, CDR2 SMNVEV (reference sequence). CDR3 sequence reads: CARADYEQYF. The CDR3 nucleotides read TGTGCAAGAGCGGACTACGAGCAGTACTTC.

The chain couples TRBV12-2 to TRBJ2-7; the table's D call, TRBD2, has no DNA check behind it. TRBV12-2 is a recognized pseudogene. This CDR3 has 12 amino acids. Here the CDR3 DNA reads TGTGCAAGTCGCCCGGGGGTCTACGAGCAGTACTTC. It specifies CASRPGVYEQYF.

This clone was picked up a small number of times. V is TRBV7-8 and J is TRBJ1-1; the D gene is possibly TRBD1 (5 bases). From germline, CDR1 is SGHVS and CDR2 FQNEAQ. CDR3 length: 12 amino acids. V was pared by 4 bases and J by 7 bases, with 10 bases between. For the CDR3, the DNA is TGTGCCAGCAGCTACGGGACCGTTGAAGCTTTCTTT. Its translation: CASSYGTVEAFF.

The chain carries TRBV15 and TRBJ2-7; D ambiguous. Trimming pared 3 bases from V and 8 bases from J, leaving 11 bases between. CDR3 length: 12 residues. CDR1 and CDR2 (germline): LNHNV, YYDKDF (reference sequence). For the CDR3, the DNA is TGTGCCACCAGCAGCCTAGGTAGACAGCAGTACTTC. Its translation: CATSSLGRQQYF.

The chain joins TRBV10-3 to TRBJ1-2; the D is unclear. The CDR3 is 10 amino acids. Trimming removed 3 bases at V and 7 bases at J, with 3 bases between. Germline V lookup: CDR1 ENHRY, CDR2 SYGVKD. This CDR3 reads CAISDGGYTF. The CDR3 DNA sequence: TGTGCCATCAGTGACGGTGGCTACACCTTC.